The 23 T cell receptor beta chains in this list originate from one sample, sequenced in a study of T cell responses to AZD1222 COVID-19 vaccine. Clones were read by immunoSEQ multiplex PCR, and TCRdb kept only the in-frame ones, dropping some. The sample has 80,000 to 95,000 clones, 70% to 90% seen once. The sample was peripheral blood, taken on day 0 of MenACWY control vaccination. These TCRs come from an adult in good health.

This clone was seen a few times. As DNA, the CDR3 is TGTGCCAGCAGCTTAGAACAGGGCTATGGCTACACCTTC. The encoded protein is CASSLEQGYGYTF. The J gene is TRBJ1-2, the V gene TRBV7-9; tentative D call: TRBD1 (6 bases). The length of the CDR3 is 13 residues. Trimming left V 1 base short and J 4 bases short, with 7 bases between. Germline CDR1 reads SEHNR; CDR2 reads FQNEAQ (reference sequence).

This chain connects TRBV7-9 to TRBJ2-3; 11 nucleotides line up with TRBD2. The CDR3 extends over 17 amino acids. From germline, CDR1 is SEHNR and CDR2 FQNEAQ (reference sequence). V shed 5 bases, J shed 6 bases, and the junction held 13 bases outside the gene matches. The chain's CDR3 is CASSPMISGRASDTQYF. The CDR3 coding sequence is TGTGCCAGCAGCCCTATGATTAGCGGGAGGGCCAGCGATACGCAGTATTTT.

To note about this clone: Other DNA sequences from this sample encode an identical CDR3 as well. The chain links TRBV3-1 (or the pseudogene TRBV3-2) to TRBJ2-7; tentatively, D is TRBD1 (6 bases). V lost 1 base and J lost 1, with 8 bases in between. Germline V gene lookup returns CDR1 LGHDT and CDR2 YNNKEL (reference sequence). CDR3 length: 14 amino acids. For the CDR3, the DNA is TGTGCCAGCAGCCAAGTAGGGGGTTCCTACGAGCAGTACTTC. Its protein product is CASSQVGGSYEQYF.

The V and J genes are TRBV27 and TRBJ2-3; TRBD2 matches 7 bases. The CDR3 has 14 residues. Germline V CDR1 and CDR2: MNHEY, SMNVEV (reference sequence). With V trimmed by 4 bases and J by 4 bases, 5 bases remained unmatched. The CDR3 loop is CASSSPGLADTQYF. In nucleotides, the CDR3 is TGTGCCAGCAGTTCCCCTGGACTAGCAGATACGCAGTATTTT.

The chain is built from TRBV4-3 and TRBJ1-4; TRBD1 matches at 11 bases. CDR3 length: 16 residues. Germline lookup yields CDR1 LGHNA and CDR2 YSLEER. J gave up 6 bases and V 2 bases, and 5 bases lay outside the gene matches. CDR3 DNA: TGCGCCAGCAGCCAACGGACAGGGGGCAATGATGAAAAACTGTTTTTT. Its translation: CASSQRTGGNDEKLFF.

The CDR3 loop is CASSFPGTGSSYEQYF. The CDR3, as DNA: TGTGCCAGCAGCTTCCCCGGGACAGGAAGCTCCTACGAGCAGTACTTC. V usage is TRBV7-2 and J usage is TRBJ2-7, with 8 bases identical to TRBD1. The CDR3 is 16 amino acids. V dropped 3 bases and J dropped 0; count of bases not matched to a gene: 7. Germline V gene data show CDR1 as SGHTA and CDR2 as FQGNSA.

The CDR3 nucleotides read TGTGCCAGCGCGGAAGGGTGGAACACTGAAGCTTTCTTT. Translated: CASAEGWNTEAFF. The chain joins TRBV12-3 or TRBV12-4 to TRBJ1-1; no firm D call. V lost 8 bases, J lost 1 base, and 11 bases lay in between. This CDR3 spans 13 amino acids.

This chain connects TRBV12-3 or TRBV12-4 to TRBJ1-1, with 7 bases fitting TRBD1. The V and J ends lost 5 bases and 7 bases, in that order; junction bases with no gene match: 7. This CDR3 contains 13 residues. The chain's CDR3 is CASSLRQGNEAFF. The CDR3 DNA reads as TGTGCCAGCAGTCTACGACAGGGAAATGAAGCTTTCTTT.

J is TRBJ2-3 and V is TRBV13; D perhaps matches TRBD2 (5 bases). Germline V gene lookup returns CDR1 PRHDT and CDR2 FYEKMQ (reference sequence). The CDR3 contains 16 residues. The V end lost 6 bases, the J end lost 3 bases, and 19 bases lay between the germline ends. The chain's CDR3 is CASRSLSGILTDTQYF. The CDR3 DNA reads TGTGCCAGCAGGTCCTTATCCGGGATTCTAACAGATACGCAGTATTTT.

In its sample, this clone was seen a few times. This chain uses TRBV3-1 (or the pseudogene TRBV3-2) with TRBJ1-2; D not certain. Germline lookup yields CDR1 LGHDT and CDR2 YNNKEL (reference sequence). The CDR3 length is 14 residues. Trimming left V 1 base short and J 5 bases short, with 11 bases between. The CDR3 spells CASSQVFPRYGYTF. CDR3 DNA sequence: TGTGCCAGCAGCCAAGTGTTCCCAAGATATGGCTACACCTTC.

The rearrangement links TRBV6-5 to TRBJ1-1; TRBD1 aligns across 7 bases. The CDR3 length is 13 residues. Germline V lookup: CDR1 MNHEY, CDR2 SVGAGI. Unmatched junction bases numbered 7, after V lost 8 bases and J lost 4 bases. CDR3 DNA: TGTGCCAGCCACGAGACAGGGCCCACTGAAGCTTTCTTT. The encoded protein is CASHETGPTEAFF.

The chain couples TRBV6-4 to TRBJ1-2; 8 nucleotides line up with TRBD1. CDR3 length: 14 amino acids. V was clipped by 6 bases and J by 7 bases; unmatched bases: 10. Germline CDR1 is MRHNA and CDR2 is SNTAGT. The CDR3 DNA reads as TGTGCCAGCAGAGCCTCAGGGGGCGCGGGTGGCTACACCTTC. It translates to CASRASGGAGGYTF.

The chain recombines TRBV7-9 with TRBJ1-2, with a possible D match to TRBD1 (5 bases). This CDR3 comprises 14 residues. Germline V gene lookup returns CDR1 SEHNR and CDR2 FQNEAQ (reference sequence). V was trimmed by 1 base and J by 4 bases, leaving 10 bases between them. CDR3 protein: CASSLDPGPYGYTF. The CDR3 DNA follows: TGTGCCAGCAGCTTAGATCCAGGGCCCTATGGCTACACCTTC. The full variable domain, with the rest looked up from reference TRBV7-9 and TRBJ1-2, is DTGVSQNPRHKITKRGQNVTFRCDPISEHNRLYWYRQTLGQGPEFLTYFQNEAQLEKSRLLSDRFSAERPKGSFSTLEIQRTEQGDSAMYLCASSLDPGPYGYTFGSGTRLTVV.

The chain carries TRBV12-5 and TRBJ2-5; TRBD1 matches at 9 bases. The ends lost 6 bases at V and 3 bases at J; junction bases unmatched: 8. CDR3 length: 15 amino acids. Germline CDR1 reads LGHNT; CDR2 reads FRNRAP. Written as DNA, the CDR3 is TGTGCTAGTGGCCCCAAACGGGACAGGGAAGAGACCCAGTACTTC. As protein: CASGPKRDREETQYF.

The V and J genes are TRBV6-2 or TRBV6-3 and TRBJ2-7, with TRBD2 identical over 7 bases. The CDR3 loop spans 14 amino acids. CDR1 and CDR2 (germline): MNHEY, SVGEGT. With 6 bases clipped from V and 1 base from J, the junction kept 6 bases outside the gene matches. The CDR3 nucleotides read TGTGCCAGCAGCCGCGCGGGAGATTCCTACGAGCAGTACTTC. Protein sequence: CASSRAGDSYEQYF.

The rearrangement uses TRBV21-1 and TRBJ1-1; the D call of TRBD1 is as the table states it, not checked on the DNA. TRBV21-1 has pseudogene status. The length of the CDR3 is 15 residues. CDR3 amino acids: CASSKSQGEDTEAFF. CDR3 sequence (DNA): TGTGCCAGCAGCAAATCCCAGGGGGAGGACACTGAAGCTTTCTTT.

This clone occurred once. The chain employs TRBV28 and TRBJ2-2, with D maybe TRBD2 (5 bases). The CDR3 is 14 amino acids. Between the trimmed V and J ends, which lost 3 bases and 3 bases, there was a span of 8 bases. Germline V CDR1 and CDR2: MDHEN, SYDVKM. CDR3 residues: CASSFRGYTGELFF. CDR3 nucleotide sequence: TGTGCCAGCAGTTTTCGGGGTTACACCGGGGAGCTGTTTTTT.

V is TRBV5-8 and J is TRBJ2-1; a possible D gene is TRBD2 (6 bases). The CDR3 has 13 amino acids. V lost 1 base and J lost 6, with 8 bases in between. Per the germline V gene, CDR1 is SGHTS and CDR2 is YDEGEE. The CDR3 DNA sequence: TGTGCCAGCAGCTTGCGACTAGTCAATGAGCAGTTCTTC. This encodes CASSLRLVNEQFF.

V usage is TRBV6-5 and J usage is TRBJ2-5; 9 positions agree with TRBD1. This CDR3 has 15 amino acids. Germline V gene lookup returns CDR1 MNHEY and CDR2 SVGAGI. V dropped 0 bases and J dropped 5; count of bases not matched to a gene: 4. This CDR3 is CASSYSGQGAETQYF. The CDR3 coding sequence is TGTGCCAGCAGTTACTCGGGACAGGGTGCGGAGACCCAGTACTTC.

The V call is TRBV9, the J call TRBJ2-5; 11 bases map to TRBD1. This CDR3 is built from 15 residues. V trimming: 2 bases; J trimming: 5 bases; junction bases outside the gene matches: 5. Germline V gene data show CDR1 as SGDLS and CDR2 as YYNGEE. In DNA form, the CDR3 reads TGTGCCAGCAGCGTCCGGACAGGGGGCGGGGAGACCCAGTACTTC. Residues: CASSVRTGGGETQYF.

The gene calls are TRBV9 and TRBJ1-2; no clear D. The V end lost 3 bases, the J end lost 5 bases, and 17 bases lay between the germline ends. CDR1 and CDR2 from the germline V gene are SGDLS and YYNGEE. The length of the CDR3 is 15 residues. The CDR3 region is CASSDGLGLPYGYTF. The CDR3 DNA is TGTGCCAGCAGCGATGGCCTTGGCCTCCCATATGGCTACACCTTC.

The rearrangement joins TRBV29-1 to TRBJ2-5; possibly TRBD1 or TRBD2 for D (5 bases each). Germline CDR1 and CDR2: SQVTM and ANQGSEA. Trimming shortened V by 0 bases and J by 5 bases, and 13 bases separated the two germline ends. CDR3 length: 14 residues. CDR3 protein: CSVEDLGTRETQYF. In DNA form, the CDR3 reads TGCAGCGTTGAAGATCTGGGGACGAGGGAGACCCAGTACTTC. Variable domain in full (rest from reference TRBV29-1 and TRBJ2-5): SAVISQKPSRDICQRGTSLTIQCQVDSQVTMMFWYRQQPGQSLTLIATANQGSEATYESGFVIDKFPISRPNLTFSTLTVSNMSPEDSSIYLCSVEDLGTRETQYFGPGTRLLVL.

CDR3 in DNA: TGTGCCAGCAGCTTACAGGGGGCAGTAACTAACACTGAAGCTTTCTTT. The encoded protein is CASSLQGAVTNTEAFF. The rearrangement links TRBV5-4 to TRBJ1-1, with 9 bases identical to TRBD1. V was clipped by 2 bases and J by 2 bases; unmatched bases: 7. In germline, CDR1 is SGHNT, CDR2 YYREEE (reference sequence). There are 16 residues in the CDR3.